This T cell receptor (beta chain) stems from a study of shared clonotypes between healthy human individuals. Germline V CDR1 and CDR2: SGDLS, YYNGEE. The CDR3 totals 14 residues. Trimming took off 4 bases at V and 0 bases at J, with 8 bases between the two ends. Clones were sequenced by immunoSEQ multiplex PCR, and TCRdb holds only the in-frame ones, with some missing. The sample shows approximately 2.1 million clones, 85% to 95% of them seen only once. Splitting of CD4+ cells produced CD45RA+ naive and CD45RA-negative memory subsets. The V and J genes are TRBV9 and TRBJ1-3; no clear D. This receptor was taken from a man aged 18 to 29 in good health. Some clones in this sample may be carry-over from other donors' samples. Sequencing was carried out using naive CD4+ T cells from PBMCs. The sample's subset: CD45RA+ positively selected. In DNA form, the CDR3 reads TGTGCCAGCAGCCCGCGGGCCTCTGGAAACACCATATATTTT. It encodes CASSPRASGNTIYF.